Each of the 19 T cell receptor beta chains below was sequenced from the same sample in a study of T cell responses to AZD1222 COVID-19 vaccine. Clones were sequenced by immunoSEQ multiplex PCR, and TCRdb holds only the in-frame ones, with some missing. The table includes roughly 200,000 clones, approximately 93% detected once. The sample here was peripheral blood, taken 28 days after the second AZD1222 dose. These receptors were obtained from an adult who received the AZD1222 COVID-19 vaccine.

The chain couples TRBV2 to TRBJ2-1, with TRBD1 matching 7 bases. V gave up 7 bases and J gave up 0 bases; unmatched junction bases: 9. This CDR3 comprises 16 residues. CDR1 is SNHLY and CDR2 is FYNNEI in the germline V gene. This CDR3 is CASTEGGPSSYNEQFF. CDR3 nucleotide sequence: TGTGCCAGCACCGAAGGGGGCCCGAGCTCCTACAATGAGCAGTTCTTC. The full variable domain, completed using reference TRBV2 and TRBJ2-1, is EPEVTQTPSHQVTQMGQEVILRCVPISNHLYFYWYRQILGQKVEFLVSFYNNEISEKSEIFDDQFSVERPDGSNFTLKIRSTKLEDSAMYFCASTEGGPSSYNEQFFGPGTRLTVL.

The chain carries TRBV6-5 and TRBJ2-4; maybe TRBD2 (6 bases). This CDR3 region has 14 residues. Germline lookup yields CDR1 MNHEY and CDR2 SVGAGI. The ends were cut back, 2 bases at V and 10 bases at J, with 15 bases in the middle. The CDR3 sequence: CASSYAPGVGIQYF. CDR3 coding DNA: TGTGCCAGCAGTTACGCCCCGGGAGTAGGGATTCAGTACTTC.

The CDR3 protein is CSVEEGVGSPLHF. In nucleotides, the CDR3 is TGCAGCGTTGAAGAGGGGGTCGGCTCACCCCTCCACTTT. The gene calls are TRBV29-1 and TRBJ1-6, with D perhaps matching TRBD1 (5 bases). Trimming left V 0 bases short and J 10 bases short, with 10 bases between. Germline V gene sequence: CDR1 SQVTM, CDR2 ANQGSEA. This CDR3 contains 13 residues.

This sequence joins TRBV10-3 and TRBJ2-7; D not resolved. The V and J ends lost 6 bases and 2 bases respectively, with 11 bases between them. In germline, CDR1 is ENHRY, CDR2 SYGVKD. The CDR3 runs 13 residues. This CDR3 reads CAISADATYEQYF. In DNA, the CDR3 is TGTGCCATCAGCGCCGACGCAACCTACGAGCAGTACTTC.

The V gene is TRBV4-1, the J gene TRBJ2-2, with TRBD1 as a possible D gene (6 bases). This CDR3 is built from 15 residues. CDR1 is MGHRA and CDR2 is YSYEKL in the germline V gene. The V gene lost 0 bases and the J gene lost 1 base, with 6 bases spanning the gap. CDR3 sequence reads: CASSQETGNTGELFF. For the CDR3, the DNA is TGCGCCAGCAGCCAAGAGACAGGGAACACCGGGGAGCTGTTTTTT.

CDR3 in amino acids: CASSPRVAGPYEQYF. In nucleotides, the CDR3 is TGCGCCAGCAGCCCAAGGGTAGCGGGGCCCTACGAGCAGTACTTC. V and J are TRBV5-1 and TRBJ2-7, with TRBD2 matching over 8 bases. V was clipped by 4 bases and J by 2 bases; unmatched bases: 8. Germline CDR1 is SGHRS and CDR2 is YFSETQ. This CDR3 is 15 amino acids long.

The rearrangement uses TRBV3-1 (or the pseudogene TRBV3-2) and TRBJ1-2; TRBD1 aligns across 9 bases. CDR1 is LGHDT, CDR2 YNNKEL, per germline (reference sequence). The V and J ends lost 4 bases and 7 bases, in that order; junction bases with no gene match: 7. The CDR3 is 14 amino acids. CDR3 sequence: CASSRKQGARGYTF. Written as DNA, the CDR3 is TGTGCCAGCAGCCGAAAACAGGGGGCGCGTGGCTACACCTTC.

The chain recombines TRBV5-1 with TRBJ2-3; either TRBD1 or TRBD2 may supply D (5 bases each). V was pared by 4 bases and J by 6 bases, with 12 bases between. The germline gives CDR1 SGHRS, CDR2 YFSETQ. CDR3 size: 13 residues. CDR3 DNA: TGCGCCAGCAGCCGGGACGGAGTGGATACGCAGTATTTT. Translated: CASSRDGVDTQYF.

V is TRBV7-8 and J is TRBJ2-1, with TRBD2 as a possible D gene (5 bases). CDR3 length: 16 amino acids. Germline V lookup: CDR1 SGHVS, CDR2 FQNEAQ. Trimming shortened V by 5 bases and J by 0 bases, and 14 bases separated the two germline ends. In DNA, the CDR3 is TGTGCCAGCAGCCTTACTAGTGTAAGCTCCTACAATGAGCAGTTCTTC. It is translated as CASSLTSVSSYNEQFF. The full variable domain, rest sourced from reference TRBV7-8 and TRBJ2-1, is GAGVSQSPRYKVAKRGQDVALRCDPISGHVSLFWYQQALGQGPEFLTYFQNEAQLDKSGLPSDRFFAERPEGSVSTLKIQRTQQEDSAVYLCASSLTSVSSYNEQFFGPGTRLTVL.

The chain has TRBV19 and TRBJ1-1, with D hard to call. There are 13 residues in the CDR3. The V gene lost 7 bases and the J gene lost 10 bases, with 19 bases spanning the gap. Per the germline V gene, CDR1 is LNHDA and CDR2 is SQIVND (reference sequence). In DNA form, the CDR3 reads TGTGCCAGTATGTTTCAGGAGGCAAGGAGAGCTTTCTTT. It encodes CASMFQEARRAFF.

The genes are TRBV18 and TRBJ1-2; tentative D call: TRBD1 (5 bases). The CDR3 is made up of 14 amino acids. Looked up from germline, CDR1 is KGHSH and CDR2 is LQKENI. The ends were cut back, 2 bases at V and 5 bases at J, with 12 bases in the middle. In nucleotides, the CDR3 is TGTGCCAGCTCACCAATTGGGACCGATTATGGCTACACCTTC. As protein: CASSPIGTDYGYTF.

The CDR3 nucleotides are TGTGCCAGCAGCCTGGGGGCCCCAGGGATCAACTACGAGCAGTACTTC. It translates to CASSLGAPGINYEQYF. The chain carries TRBV7-2 and TRBJ2-7; D may be TRBD1 (6 bases). The CDR3 runs to 16 residues. Looked up from germline, CDR1 is SGHTA and CDR2 is FQGNSA. Trimming removed 5 bases at V and 3 bases at J, with 20 bases between.

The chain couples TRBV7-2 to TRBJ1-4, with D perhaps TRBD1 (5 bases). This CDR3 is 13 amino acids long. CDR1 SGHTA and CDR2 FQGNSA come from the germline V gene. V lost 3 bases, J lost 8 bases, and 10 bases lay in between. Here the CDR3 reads CASSFGAGEKLFF. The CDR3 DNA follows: TGTGCCAGCAGCTTTGGCGCAGGGGAAAAACTGTTTTTT.

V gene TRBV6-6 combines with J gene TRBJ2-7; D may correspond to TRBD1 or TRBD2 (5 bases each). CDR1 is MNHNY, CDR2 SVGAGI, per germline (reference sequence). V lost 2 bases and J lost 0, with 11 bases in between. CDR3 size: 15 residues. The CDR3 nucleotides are TGTGCCAGCAGTTACAGGGACGGGGTCTCCTACGAGCAGTACTTC. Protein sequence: CASSYRDGVSYEQYF.

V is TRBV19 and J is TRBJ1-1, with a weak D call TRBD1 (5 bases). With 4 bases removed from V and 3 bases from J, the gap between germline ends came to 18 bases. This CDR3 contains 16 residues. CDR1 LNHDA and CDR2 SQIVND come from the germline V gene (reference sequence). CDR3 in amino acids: CASSSPSRARDTEAFF. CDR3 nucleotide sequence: TGTGCCAGTAGTAGCCCCTCCAGGGCTAGGGACACTGAAGCTTTCTTT.

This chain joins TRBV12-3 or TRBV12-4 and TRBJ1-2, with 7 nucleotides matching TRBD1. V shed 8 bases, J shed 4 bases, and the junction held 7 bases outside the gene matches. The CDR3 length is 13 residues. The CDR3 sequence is CASWDRQGYGYTF. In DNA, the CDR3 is TGTGCCAGCTGGGACAGACAAGGCTATGGCTACACCTTC.

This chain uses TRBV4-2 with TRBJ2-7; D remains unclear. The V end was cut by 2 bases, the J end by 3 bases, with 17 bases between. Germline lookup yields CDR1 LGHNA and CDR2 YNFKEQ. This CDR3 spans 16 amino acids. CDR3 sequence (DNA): TGTGCCAGCAGCCAACGCACCGGGTCCGGGTACTACGAGCAGTACTTC. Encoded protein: CASSQRTGSGYYEQYF.

For the CDR3, the DNA is TGTGCCAGCAGCTTGATGGGTTACGCCTATGGCTACACCTTC. It translates to CASSLMGYAYGYTF. The V gene is TRBV5-6, the J gene TRBJ1-2; no clear D gene. The CDR3 sequence is 14 residues long. Trimming cost V 1 base and J 4 bases, with 11 bases left between them. The germline V gene has CDR1 SGHDT and CDR2 YYEEEE.

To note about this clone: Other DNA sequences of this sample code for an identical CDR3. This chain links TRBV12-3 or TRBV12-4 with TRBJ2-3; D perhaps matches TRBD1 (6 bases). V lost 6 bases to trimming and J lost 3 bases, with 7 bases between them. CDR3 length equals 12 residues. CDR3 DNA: TGTGCCAGCAGCAGGGGAACAGATACGCAGTATTTT. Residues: CASSRGTDTQYF.